The 29 T cell receptor beta chains below come from one sample, sequenced in a study of shared clonotypes between healthy human individuals. The data were produced by immunoSEQ multiplex PCR, yet TCRdb's version contains in-frame clones alone and is incomplete. Of over a million clones in the sample, roughly 95% are singletons; the top ten hold about 1.2%. The sequenced sample was naive CD4+ T cells sorted from blood. The sample's subset: CD45RA+ positively selected. All receptors derive from a man aged 30 to 39 in good health.

The chain is built from TRBV25-1 and TRBJ1-2; no firm D call. The V gene lost 5 bases and the J gene lost 6 bases, with 7 bases spanning the gap. CDR1 and CDR2 from the germline V gene are MGHDK and SYGVNS. The CDR3 is made up of 11 amino acids. The CDR3 nucleotides read TGTGCCAGCAGTAACCCGAATGGCTACACCTTC. This gives the protein CASSNPNGYTF.

The rearrangement joins TRBV9 to TRBJ2-1; TRBD2 matches at 11 bases. Trimming cost V 0 bases and J 8 bases; bases outside gene matches: 7. The CDR3 loop spans 16 amino acids. CDR1 and CDR2 from the germline V gene are SGDLS and YYNGEE. The CDR3: CASSVEVAGGPHEQFF. As DNA, the CDR3 is TGTGCCAGCAGCGTAGAAGTAGCGGGAGGGCCCCATGAGCAGTTCTTC.

V gene TRBV5-1 combines with J gene TRBJ2-2, with D possibly matching TRBD2 (6 bases). The CDR3 is made up of 15 amino acids. CDR1 and CDR2 from the germline V gene are SGHRS and YFSETQ. Trimming shortened V by 4 bases and J by 5 bases, and 15 bases separated the two germline ends. The CDR3: CASSLGSRGTGELFF. The CDR3 DNA reads TGCGCCAGCAGCCTAGGCAGCCGGGGGACCGGGGAGCTGTTTTTT.

The chain joins TRBV11-2 to TRBJ2-1; D not resolved. The ends were cut back, 5 bases at V and 3 bases at J, with 11 bases in the middle. The length of the CDR3 is 14 residues. Germline CDR1 is SGHAT and CDR2 is FQNNGV. This CDR3 reads CASSPRTNYNEQFF. The CDR3, as DNA: TGTGCCAGCAGCCCGCGAACAAACTACAATGAGCAGTTCTTC.

V usage is TRBV19 and J usage is TRBJ2-6; TRBD1 matches at 9 bases. Germline CDR1 reads LNHDA; CDR2 reads SQIVND (reference sequence). This CDR3 has 16 residues. The V segment lost 5 bases and the J segment 2 bases; nucleotides outside the gene matches: 4. The CDR3 here is CASSFWTGAGANVLTF. CDR3 DNA sequence: TGTGCCAGTAGTTTCTGGACAGGGGCTGGGGCCAACGTCCTGACTTTC.

The chain has TRBV28 and TRBJ2-7; unclear D gene. The CDR3 runs to 15 residues. CDR1 MDHEN and CDR2 SYDVKM come from the germline V gene. The V and J ends lost 5 bases and 9 bases respectively, with 23 bases between them. The CDR3 is CASSGAEPPALVQYF. The CDR3 DNA sequence: TGTGCCAGCAGTGGCGCTGAACCGCCAGCGCTTGTGCAGTACTTC.

The chain uses TRBV5-4 and TRBJ2-2, with 9 bases that match TRBD1. Trimming cost V 3 bases and J 0 bases; bases outside gene matches: 3. Germline CDR1 SGHNT, CDR2 YYREEE (reference sequence). This CDR3 is 16 amino acids long. DNA of the CDR3: TGTGCCAGCAGCTCTAGGACAGGGGCGAACACCGGGGAGCTGTTTTTT. This encodes CASSSRTGANTGELFF.

The rearrangement joins TRBV15 to TRBJ1-2; D remains unclear. The V end was cut by 5 bases, the J end by 8 bases, with 18 bases between. The CDR3 sequence is 14 residues long. Germline CDR1 and CDR2: LNHNV and YYDKDF (reference sequence). CDR3: CATSRPRTASGYTF. CDR3 DNA: TGTGCCACCAGCCGCCCCCGGACCGCAAGCGGCTACACCTTC.

The chain joins TRBV6-6 to TRBJ2-7; D not certain. Trimming stripped 8 bases from V and 0 bases from J, with 14 bases between. This CDR3 spans 14 amino acids. CDR1 and CDR2 (germline): MNHNY, SVGAGI (reference sequence). This CDR3 is CASGPPTSSYEQYF. DNA of the CDR3: TGTGCCAGCGGTCCGCCGACGAGCTCCTACGAGCAGTACTTC.

This chain links TRBV5-1 with TRBJ2-3; unclear D gene. Germline V gene lookup returns CDR1 SGHRS and CDR2 YFSETQ. The V and J ends lost 5 bases and 2 bases respectively, with 9 bases between them. This CDR3 is 13 amino acids long. The CDR3 is CASSQPYTDTQYF. In DNA form, the CDR3 reads TGCGCCAGCAGTCAACCTTACACAGATACGCAGTATTTT.

The rearrangement uses TRBV5-1 and TRBJ1-1, with TRBD1 matching 7 bases. CDR1 SGHRS and CDR2 YFSETQ come from the germline V gene. The trim removed 2 bases at V and 0 bases at J, leaving 7 bases unmatched. The CDR3 totals 16 residues. The CDR3 region is CASSFYRDRVNTEAFF. CDR3 DNA sequence: TGCGCCAGCAGCTTCTACCGGGACAGAGTGAACACTGAAGCTTTCTTT.

To note about this clone: The junction differs from germline at one of its ends, possibly a read error. The V call is TRBV2, the J call TRBJ2-7, with D perhaps matching TRBD2 (5 bases). Per germline, CDR1 SNHLY and CDR2 FYNNEI. The CDR3 runs to 11 residues. The CDR3 sequence is CASSETGPRDF. CDR3 in DNA: TGTGCCAGCAGCGAAACCGGGCCGCGGGACTTC.

This clone was counted between two and nine times. The rearrangement links TRBV5-1 to TRBJ2-5; 9 bases map to TRBD2. The CDR3 runs 15 residues. The germline V gene has CDR1 SGHRS and CDR2 YFSETQ. V was clipped by 4 bases and J by 0 bases; unmatched bases: 4. The chain's CDR3 is CASSPGLANQETQYF. The CDR3, as DNA: TGCGCCAGCAGCCCCGGACTAGCGAACCAAGAGACCCAGTACTTC.

The gene calls are TRBV4-3 and TRBJ2-7; D gene ambiguous. This CDR3 is built from 13 residues. Germline V gives CDR1 LGHNA, CDR2 YSLEER. Between the trimmed V and J ends, which lost 0 bases and 4 bases, there was a span of 7 bases. CDR3 residues: CASSQEVLYEQYF. The CDR3, as DNA: TGCGCCAGCAGCCAAGAGGTCCTTTACGAGCAGTACTTC.

The V gene is TRBV27, the J gene TRBJ2-1; a weak D match, TRBD2 (5 bases). The germline gives CDR1 MNHEY, CDR2 SMNVEV (reference sequence). The V end was cut by 2 bases, the J end by 7 bases, with 18 bases between. The CDR3 consists of 16 residues. The CDR3 DNA is TGTGCCAGCAGTTTAGGAGTGGGAGCAGTCGTTAATGAGCAGTTCTTC. It translates to CASSLGVGAVVNEQFF.

This chain connects TRBV6-1 to TRBJ2-5; 9 nucleotides line up with TRBD2. CDR1 is MNHNS, CDR2 SASEGT, per germline. The V gene end was trimmed by 2 bases and the J gene end by 5 bases; junction bases not matched to a gene: 9. This CDR3 spans 16 amino acids. This chain's CDR3 is CASSEFRGSGGETQYF. The CDR3, as DNA: TGTGCCAGCAGTGAATTTCGGGGGAGCGGGGGGGAGACCCAGTACTTC.

V and J are TRBV28 and TRBJ2-1; a weak D match, TRBD2 (6 bases). V gave up 5 bases and J gave up 0 bases, with 14 bases separating them. This CDR3 region has 16 residues. In germline, CDR1 is MDHEN, CDR2 SYDVKM. In nucleotides, the CDR3 is TGTGCCAGCAGTCCCGTGGGACTTTTCTCCTACAATGAGCAGTTCTTC. Its translation: CASSPVGLFSYNEQFF. The entire variable domain, with the rest obtained from reference TRBV28 and TRBJ2-1, is as follows: DVKVTQSSRYLVKRTGEKVFLECVQDMDHENMFWYRQDPGLGLRLIYFSYDVKMKEKGDIPEGYSVSREKKERFSLILESASTNQTSMYLCASSPVGLFSYNEQFFGPGTRLTVL.

CDR3 sequence: CAARTRGGFHGYTF. The CDR3 bases are TGTGCCGCGAGAACCAGGGGGGGGTTCCATGGCTACACCTTC. The chain carries TRBV19 and TRBJ1-2, with 7 positions matching TRBD1. CDR3 length: 14 amino acids. Germline V lookup: CDR1 LNHDA, CDR2 SQIVND (reference sequence). The J segment lost 6 bases and the V segment lost 11 bases, leaving 15 bases of the junction unmatched.

The chain couples TRBV2 to TRBJ2-1; 9 nucleotides agree with TRBD2. CDR1 and CDR2 (germline): SNHLY, FYNNEI. CDR3 length: 15 amino acids. V dropped 7 bases and J dropped 0; count of bases not matched to a gene: 4. The CDR3 nucleotides are TGTGCCAGCAAATTAGCGGGAGTCTCCTACAATGAGCAGTTCTTC. It is translated as CASKLAGVSYNEQFF.

The V and J genes are TRBV6-1 and TRBJ1-5; 8 bases line up with TRBD1. V dropped 8 bases and J dropped 8; count of bases not matched to a gene: 8. This CDR3 is built from 13 residues. CDR1 is MNHNS and CDR2 is SASEGT in the germline V gene. The CDR3 here is CASRGTGEEPQHF. The DNA of the CDR3 is TGTGCCAGCCGGGGGACAGGTGAGGAGCCCCAGCATTTT.

The chain links TRBV28 to TRBJ2-7, with 9 nucleotides matching TRBD1. The germline gives CDR1 MDHEN, CDR2 SYDVKM. The CDR3 is made up of 12 amino acids. Trimming removed 10 bases from V and 5 bases from J; junction bases left unmatched: 6. CDR3 loop: CATLQGADEQYF. The CDR3 nucleotides read TGTGCCACTCTACAGGGGGCGGACGAGCAGTACTTC.

The gene calls are TRBV9 and TRBJ1-2; TRBD1 is a possible D gene (6 bases). Trimming cost V 3 bases and J 2 bases, with 11 bases left between them. Germline-derived CDR1 and CDR2 are SGDLS and YYNGEE. The CDR3 extends over 14 amino acids. The CDR3 loop reads CASSDQGINYGYTF. CDR3 DNA sequence: TGTGCCAGCAGCGATCAGGGGATCAACTATGGCTACACCTTC.

This clone was seen only once. This chain joins TRBV29-1 and TRBJ2-5, with 8 bases that match TRBD2. The CDR3 contains 13 residues. CDR1 is SQVTM and CDR2 is ANQGSEA in the germline V gene. Trimming cost V 4 bases and J 5 bases; bases outside gene matches: 6. The CDR3 nucleotides are TGCAGCGTTGCCACTAGCGGAGGGGAGACCCAGTACTTC. Its translation is CSVATSGGETQYF.

V gene TRBV28 combines with J gene TRBJ2-2, with D hard to call. Between the trimmed V and J ends, which lost 6 bases and 5 bases, there was a span of 22 bases. Germline V gene lookup returns CDR1 MDHEN and CDR2 SYDVKM. This CDR3 is built from 17 residues. The CDR3 loop is CASSLYSLRKYTGELFF. CDR3 DNA: TGTGCCAGCAGCCTCTATTCGTTGAGGAAATATACCGGGGAGCTGTTTTTT.

The chain combines TRBV5-1 with TRBJ2-1; TRBD1 might be the D (5 bases). The germline V gene encodes CDR1 SGHRS and CDR2 YFSETQ. This CDR3 has 15 amino acids. V lost 4 bases to trimming and J lost 2 bases, with 13 bases between them. CDR3 nucleotide sequence: TGCGCCAGCAGCCCAGGGTGGCGCCCCTACAATGAGCAGTTCTTC. As protein: CASSPGWRPYNEQFF.

The chain couples TRBV10-1 to TRBJ2-3; D possibly uses TRBD1 or TRBD2 (5 bases each). CDR1 is WNHNN, CDR2 SYGVQD, per germline (reference sequence). V lost 3 bases and J lost 3, with 13 bases in between. The CDR3 runs to 15 residues. CDR3 sequence reads: CASSDGRDGTDTQYF. In nucleotides, the CDR3 is TGCGCCAGCAGTGATGGCCGGGACGGAACAGATACGCAGTATTTT.

The rearrangement joins TRBV5-1 to TRBJ2-3, with a tentative D call TRBD2 (7 bases). V lost 2 bases, J lost 6 bases, and 13 bases lay in between. The V gene's germline CDR1 is SGHRS and CDR2 YFSETQ. The CDR3 covers 14 residues. DNA of the CDR3: TGCGCCAGCAGCTTCGGGGGGCATACGGATACGCAGTATTTT. It is translated as CASSFGGHTDTQYF. Using reference TRBV5-1 and TRBJ2-3 for the parts outside the CDR3, the full variable domain is KAGVTQTPRYLIKTRGQQVTLSCSPISGHRSVSWYQQTPGQGLQFLFEYFSETQRNKGNFPGRFSGRQFSNSRSEMNVSTLELGDSALYLCASSFGGHTDTQYFGPGTRLTVL.

This chain joins TRBV15 and TRBJ2-3, with D possibly matching TRBD1 (6 bases). V lost 5 bases and J 1 base, leaving 16 bases between the germline ends. Per germline, CDR1 LNHNV and CDR2 YYDKDF (reference sequence). This CDR3 has 16 residues. DNA of the CDR3: TGTGCCACCAGCCGGCACGTCCGACAGGGCACAGATACGCAGTATTTT. This encodes CATSRHVRQGTDTQYF. The whole variable domain, filled in from reference TRBV15 and TRBJ2-3, reads DAMVIQNPRYQVTQFGKPVTLSCSQTLNHNVMYWYQQKSSQAPKLLFHYYDKDFNNEADTPDNFQSRRPNTSFCFLDIRSPGLGDTAMYLCATSRHVRQGTDTQYFGPGTRLTVL.

This clone was found a few times. J is TRBJ1-2 and V is TRBV5-1; TRBD1 matches at 9 bases. Looked up from germline, CDR1 is SGHRS and CDR2 is YFSETQ. Losses at the gene ends were 4 bases for V and 6 bases for J; bases not matched to a gene: 4. The CDR3 totals 13 residues. CDR3 amino acids: CASSVQGANGYTF. CDR3 nucleotide sequence: TGCGCCAGCAGCGTACAGGGGGCTAATGGCTACACCTTC.